Below are 10 T cell receptor beta chains sequenced from a single sample in a study of T cell responses to AZD1222 COVID-19 vaccine. TCRdb's table, derived via immunoSEQ multiplex PCR, lists solely in-frame clones and lacks some. Among 80,000 to 100,000 clones listed, 70% to 90% were seen once. This specimen was peripheral blood, taken 28 days after the second AZD1222 dose. These receptors were collected from an adult who received the AZD1222 COVID-19 vaccine.

This chain connects TRBV18 to TRBJ1-2; 8 bases fit TRBD1. The CDR3 contains 13 residues. V gave up 0 bases and J gave up 8 bases; unmatched junction bases: 2. Germline CDR1 is KGHSH and CDR2 is LQKENI. The CDR3 reads CASSPPTGVGYTF. In nucleotides, the CDR3 is TGTGCCAGCTCACCACCGACAGGGGTCGGCTACACCTTC.

The sample holds one count of this clone. The chain links TRBV19 to TRBJ2-5, with D tentatively TRBD1 or TRBD2 (6 bases each). From germline, CDR1 is LNHDA and CDR2 SQIVND (reference sequence). V lost 6 bases and J lost 2, with 16 bases in between. The CDR3 contains 15 residues. This chain's CDR3 is CASREGGDSQETQYF. The CDR3 coding sequence is TGTGCCAGTAGAGAGGGGGGTGACAGTCAAGAGACCCAGTACTTC.

This clone has a handful of counts. The rearrangement links TRBV19 to TRBJ1-5; D is uncertain. Germline loops: CDR1 LNHDA, CDR2 SQIVND (reference sequence). Deletions cut 4 bases from V and 9 bases from J, with 10 bases between. The CDR3 is made up of 12 amino acids. The CDR3 region is CASSTGGRPQHF. In DNA form, the CDR3 reads TGTGCCAGTAGTACTGGCGGGAGGCCCCAGCATTTT. Together with reference TRBV19 and TRBJ1-5, the CDR3 gives the full variable domain: DGGITQSPKYLFRKEGQNVTLSCEQNLNHDAMYWYRQDPGQGLRLIYYSQIVNDFQKGDIAEGYSVSREKKESFPLTVTSAQKNPTAFYLCASSTGGRPQHFGDGTRLSIL.

This chain joins TRBV6-5 and TRBJ2-7; perhaps TRBD1 as D (6 bases). Per germline, CDR1 MNHEY and CDR2 SVGAGI. The CDR3 is 15 amino acids. Trimming pared 1 base from V and 7 bases from J, leaving 17 bases between. The CDR3: CASSYYRTAGSEQYF. For the CDR3, the DNA is TGTGCCAGCAGTTACTACCGGACAGCAGGCAGTGAGCAGTACTTC.

The gene calls are TRBV7-8 and TRBJ1-2, with 9 bases lining up with TRBD1. The germline V gene has CDR1 SGHVS and CDR2 FQNEAQ. Germline trimming cut 5 bases from V and 6 bases from J; bases unmatched to any gene: 10. The CDR3 consists of 15 residues. The DNA of the CDR3 is TGTGCCAGCAGCCCCAGGGATACAGGGGGCGATGGCTACACCTTC. Translation: CASSPRDTGGDGYTF.

The chain is built from TRBV6-5 and TRBJ2-2; a weak D match, TRBD2 (6 bases). The germline V and J ends were trimmed by 6 bases and 1 base, with 12 bases remaining between them. Per the germline V gene, CDR1 is MNHEY and CDR2 is SVGAGI. The CDR3 totals 15 residues. CDR3 sequence: CASRRRDQNTGELFF. Here the CDR3 DNA reads TGTGCCAGCAGGAGGAGGGATCAGAACACCGGGGAGCTGTTTTTT.

The gene calls are TRBV7-9 and TRBJ1-5; TRBD1 matches 9 bases. V shed 5 bases and J 5 bases; nucleotides not matched to a gene: 7. The CDR3 extends over 15 amino acids. Germline V gene sequence: CDR1 SEHNR, CDR2 FQNEAQ (reference sequence). CDR3 sequence reads: CASSLDRGPYQPQHF. CDR3 bases: TGTGCCAGCAGCCTGGACAGGGGCCCTTATCAGCCCCAGCATTTT.

The J gene is TRBJ2-6, the V gene TRBV19; D gene ambiguous. Germline V lookup: CDR1 LNHDA, CDR2 SQIVND (reference sequence). The V and J ends lost 6 bases and 0 bases respectively, with 9 bases between them. The CDR3 is 15 residues long. Here the CDR3 reads CASRGTISGANVLTF. CDR3 nucleotide sequence: TGTGCCAGTAGGGGTACCATCTCTGGGGCCAACGTCCTGACTTTC.

The rearrangement joins TRBV19 to TRBJ1-6; maybe TRBD1 (6 bases). CDR1 LNHDA and CDR2 SQIVND come from the germline V gene (reference sequence). This CDR3 spans 13 amino acids. V lost 6 bases to trimming and J lost 6 bases, with 9 bases between them. The CDR3 reads CASRGAFNSPLHF. In DNA form, the CDR3 reads TGTGCCAGTAGGGGGGCTTTTAATTCACCCCTCCACTTT.

The chain carries TRBV21-1 and TRBJ1-5; the tabulated D call, TRBD1, remains unverified against the DNA. TRBV21-1 is a documented pseudogene. The CDR3 has 15 amino acids. CDR3: CASSKVFRENQPQHF. CDR3 bases: TGTGCCAGCAGCAAAGTGTTCAGGGAAAATCAGCCCCAGCATTTT.